One and the same sample provided the 3 T cell receptor beta chains below, sequenced in a study of blood T cells in healthy people across ages. A sample-barcoded 5' primer and a J-beta primer mix were used in a second PCR of roughly 6 to 12 cycles. Each CDR3 protein gets one entry after TCRdb re-called the 5' RACE reads with MiXCR. This table has about 1 million distinct CDR3 sequences, 40% to 45% appearing once. Sequencing was carried out using blood. The receptors were gathered from a woman aged 55-75 years in good health.

V usage is TRBV6-2 or TRBV6-3 and J usage is TRBJ2-5; tentatively, D is TRBD2 (7 bases). V dropped 6 bases and J dropped 11 bases, with 22 bases sitting between them. The CDR3 extends over 14 amino acids. Germline CDR1 and CDR2: MNHEY and SVGEGT. The chain's CDR3 is CASRSGKGVREQYF. The CDR3 DNA reads TGTGCCAGCAGAAGCGGGAAGGGGGTAAGAGAGCAGTACTTC.

V gene TRBV6-5 combines with J gene TRBJ2-7; 12 nucleotides match TRBD2. The germline V gene encodes CDR1 MNHEY and CDR2 SVGAGI. J gave up 0 bases and V 6 bases, and 6 bases lay outside the gene matches. This CDR3 contains 16 residues. Written as DNA, the CDR3 is TGTGCCAGCAGATCCGGGACTAGCGGGTTCTCCTACGAGCAGTACTTC. Translation: CASRSGTSGFSYEQYF.

V is TRBV28 and J is TRBJ2-5; D gene uncertain. This CDR3 comprises 14 residues. V was cut by 3 bases and J by 2 bases, with 10 bases left in between. Germline values: CDR1 MDHEN, CDR2 SYDVKM. The chain's CDR3 is CASSFSSTQETQYF. CDR3 nucleotide sequence: TGTGCCAGCAGTTTTAGTAGCACACAAGAGACCCAGTACTTC. The full variable domain, its missing parts supplied by reference TRBV28 and TRBJ2-5, is DVKVTQSSRYLVKRTGEKVFLECVQDMDHENMFWYRQDPGLGLRLIYFSYDVKMKEKGDIPEGYSVSREKKERFSLILESASTNQTSMYLCASSFSSTQETQYFGPGTRLLVL.